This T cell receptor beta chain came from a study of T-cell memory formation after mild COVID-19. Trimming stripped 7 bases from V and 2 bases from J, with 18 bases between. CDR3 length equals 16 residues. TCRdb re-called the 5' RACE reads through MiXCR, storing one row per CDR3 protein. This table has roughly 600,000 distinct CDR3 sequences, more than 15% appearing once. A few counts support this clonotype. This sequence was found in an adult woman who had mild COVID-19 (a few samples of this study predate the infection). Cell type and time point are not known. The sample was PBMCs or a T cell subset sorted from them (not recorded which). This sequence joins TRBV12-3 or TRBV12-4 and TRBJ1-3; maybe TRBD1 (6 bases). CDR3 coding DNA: TGTGCCAGCATTGACGCACCTCGGGGGCCTGGAAACACCATATATTTT. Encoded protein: CASIDAPRGPGNTIYF.